This TCR beta chain was identified during a study of kidney transplant recipient with SARS-CoV-2 infection. Via MiXCR, TCRdb re-called the reads, giving one row per CDR3 protein. The sample carries about 250,000 distinct CDR3 sequences, 29% recorded once. V was pared by 0 bases and J by 0 bases, with 9 bases between. CDR1 SGHTA and CDR2 FQGTGA come from the germline V gene. CDR3 length: 15 residues. This clonotype came up many times. The TCR originated in a young adult male patient who had COVID-19 and was a kidney transplant recipient. The T cells may come from the graft donor. The chain couples TRBV7-3 to TRBJ2-7, with D hard to call. The material sequenced was a blood sample, taken at baseline and between days 110 and 120 from a kidney transplant recipient. CDR3 nucleotide sequence: TGTGCCAGCAGCTTAACCGGCGGTAGCTCCTACGAGCAGTACTTC. This gives the protein CASSLTGGSSYEQYF.